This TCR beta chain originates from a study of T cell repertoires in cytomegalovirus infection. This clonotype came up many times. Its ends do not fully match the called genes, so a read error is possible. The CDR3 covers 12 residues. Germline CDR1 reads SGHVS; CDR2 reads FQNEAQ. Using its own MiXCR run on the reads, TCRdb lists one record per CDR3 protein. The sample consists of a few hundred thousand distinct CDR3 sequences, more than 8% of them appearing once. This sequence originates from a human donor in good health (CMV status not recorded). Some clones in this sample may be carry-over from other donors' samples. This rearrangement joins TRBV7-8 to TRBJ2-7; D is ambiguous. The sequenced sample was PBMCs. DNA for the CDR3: TGTGCCAGCACCATTAACTCCAACGAGCAGTACTTC. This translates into CASTINSNEQYF.